This entry lists 27 T cell receptor beta chains sequenced from one sample in a study of blood T cell repertoires in COVID-19. Sequencing used immunoSEQ multiplex PCR; TCRdb keeps in-frame clones, though not all of them. The sample consists of approximately 250,000 clones, over 75% of them appearing once. Sequences were obtained from PBMCs or T cells enriched from blood (not recorded which). Every receptor here comes from a woman aged 40 to 50 who had been exposed to COVID-19.

The chain combines TRBV5-1 with TRBJ1-3, with TRBD1 matching 8 bases. The CDR3 length is 14 residues. Trimming cost V 4 bases and J 4 bases; bases outside gene matches: 4. The V gene's germline CDR1 is SGHRS and CDR2 YFSETQ. As DNA, the CDR3 is TGCGCCAGCAGCCTGGACAGGGAAGGAAACACCATATATTTT. As protein: CASSLDREGNTIYF.

This sequence joins TRBV11-2 and TRBJ1-3; D gene uncertain. Germline CDR1 is SGHAT and CDR2 is FQNNGV. V gave up 2 bases and J gave up 0 bases, with 8 bases separating them. The length of the CDR3 is 15 residues. CDR3 nucleotides: TGTGCCAGCAGCTTACTTGGGAGCTCTGGAAACACCATATATTTT. Translating gives CASSLLGSSGNTIYF.

On this clone itself: The sample contains more than one DNA sequence encoding this CDR3. The chain couples TRBV19 to TRBJ2-2; TRBD1 is a possible D gene (5 bases). V was shortened by 5 bases and J by 0 bases, with 10 bases between the two germline ends. This CDR3 contains 15 residues. Germline V gives CDR1 LNHDA, CDR2 SQIVND (reference sequence). The CDR3 bases are TGTGCCAGTAGTCTGGACACTTCGAACACCGGGGAGCTGTTTTTT. This translates into CASSLDTSNTGELFF.

This chain links TRBV6-5 with TRBJ1-3, with D possibly matching TRBD1 (6 bases). The ends were cut back, 5 bases at V and 3 bases at J, with 11 bases in the middle. This CDR3 has 14 residues. Germline assignment: CDR1 MNHEY and CDR2 SVGAGI. CDR3 nucleotides: TGTGCCAGCAGTCCCGCCAGGGGTGGAAACACCATATATTTT. This translates into CASSPARGGNTIYF.

The CDR3 loop is CAISVGPLLANYGYTF. CDR3 DNA sequence: TGTGCCATCAGTGTGGGTCCGCTACTAGCTAACTATGGCTACACCTTC. The chain recombines TRBV10-3 with TRBJ1-2, with D hard to call. The CDR3 runs to 16 residues. V lost 4 bases to trimming and J lost 0 bases, with 15 bases between them. From germline, CDR1 is ENHRY and CDR2 SYGVKD.

In regard to this clone: At one of its ends the junction is not consistent with the germline gene, which may arise from a read error. The chain uses TRBV30 and TRBJ2-7; TRBD1 might be the D (6 bases). The length of the CDR3 is 14 residues. Germline CDR1 GTSNPN, CDR2 SVGIG (reference sequence). This chain's CDR3 is CAGSGGRGAYEQYF. In DNA form, the CDR3 reads TGTGCCGGGAGTGGAGGCAGGGGAGCCTACGAGCAGTACTTC.

This chain uses TRBV5-1 with TRBJ1-2; a weak D match, TRBD1 (5 bases). With 4 bases removed from V and 4 bases from J, the gap between germline ends came to 8 bases. Germline values: CDR1 SGHRS, CDR2 YFSETQ. The CDR3 is 12 amino acids. CDR3 sequence (DNA): TGCGCCAGCAGCGTCGACAGCTATGGCTACACCTTC. This encodes CASSVDSYGYTF.

In DNA, the CDR3 is TGTGCCAGCAGCTTAGCCCCTTCAGGGATACAAGAGACCCAGTACTTC. Its protein is CASSLAPSGIQETQYF. J is TRBJ2-5 and V is TRBV11-3; D might be TRBD1 (5 bases). Deletions cut 1 base from V and 2 bases from J, with 14 bases between. The CDR3 is 16 amino acids. Per the germline V gene, CDR1 is SGHNT and CDR2 is YENEEA. Full variable domain (missing parts from reference TRBV11-3 and TRBJ2-5): EAGVVQSPRYKIIEKKQPVAFWCNPISGHNTLYWYLQNLGQGPELLIRYENEEAVDDSQLPKDRFSAERLKGVDSTLKIQPAELGDSAVYLCASSLAPSGIQETQYFGPGTRLLVL.

The chain combines TRBV11-2 with TRBJ2-3, with TRBD1 matching over 8 bases. The trim removed 8 bases at V and 4 bases at J, leaving 14 bases unmatched. The CDR3 has 16 amino acids. Germline CDR1 is SGHAT and CDR2 is FQNNGV. CDR3 loop: CASAPRAGQGADTQYF. CDR3 nucleotide sequence: TGTGCCAGCGCGCCGCGAGCTGGACAGGGCGCAGATACGCAGTATTTT.

About this clone: At one end the junction does not follow the germline gene, possibly because of a read error. The genes are TRBV5-1 and TRBJ1-3; 9 bases fit TRBD1. The germline V gene has CDR1 SGHRS and CDR2 YFSETQ. The CDR3 runs 18 residues. The CDR3 DNA follows: TGTGCCAGCAGCAGAATACAGGGGGCCCAAAGCTCTGGAAACACCATATATTTT. Translated, it gives CASSRIQGAQSSGNTIYF.

The chain is built from TRBV2 and TRBJ1-6; D is unresolved. Germline V lookup: CDR1 SNHLY, CDR2 FYNNEI. The CDR3 totals 14 residues. Trimming cost V 5 bases and J 1 base, with 6 bases left between them. In nucleotides, the CDR3 is TGTGCCAGCAGTCCCCAGTCCTATAATTCACCCCTCCACTTT. Translation gives CASSPQSYNSPLHF.

The gene calls are TRBV25-1 and TRBJ1-6; D uncertain. V dropped 3 bases and J dropped 5 bases, with 5 bases sitting between them. Germline CDR1 reads MGHDK; CDR2 reads SYGVNS. This CDR3 has 13 residues. In nucleotides, the CDR3 is TGTGCCAGCAGTGACGGTAATAATTCACCCCTCCACTTT. Its translation is CASSDGNNSPLHF.

The J gene is TRBJ1-2, the V gene TRBV28, with 7 bases aligning to TRBD1. Germline lookup yields CDR1 MDHEN and CDR2 SYDVKM. Trimming removed 4 bases from V and 1 base from J; junction bases left unmatched: 12. The CDR3 runs to 17 residues. The CDR3 region is CASSSTTGDTLNYGYTF. The CDR3 coding sequence is TGTGCCAGCAGTTCCACTACAGGGGACACCCTTAACTATGGCTACACCTTC.

The rearrangement links TRBV12-3 or TRBV12-4 to TRBJ1-4; possible D gene TRBD1, 6 bases. CDR3 length: 13 amino acids. Between the trimmed V and J ends, which lost 6 bases and 5 bases, there was a span of 10 bases. The CDR3 loop reads CASSDRRNEKLFF. The CDR3 bases are TGTGCCAGCAGCGACAGGAGGAATGAAAAACTGTTTTTT.

V is TRBV3-1 (or the pseudogene TRBV3-2) and J is TRBJ1-5; D remains ambiguous. Deletions cut 0 bases from V and 7 bases from J, with 4 bases between. CDR1 is LGHDT and CDR2 is YNNKEL in the germline V gene (reference sequence). The CDR3 loop spans 12 amino acids. CDR3 nucleotide sequence: TGTGCCAGCAGCCAAGAAAGCCAGCCCCAGCATTTT. Translation gives CASSQESQPQHF.

The V and J genes are TRBV27 and TRBJ2-1; 14 bases are shared with TRBD2. Per the germline V gene, CDR1 is MNHEY and CDR2 is SMNVEV (reference sequence). The CDR3 has 16 amino acids. V was pared by 5 bases and J by 15 bases, with 15 bases of the junction left unmatched. CDR3 residues: CASSPSPPGLAGGPFF. The CDR3 DNA reads TGTGCCAGCAGTCCCTCCCCCCCCGGACTAGCGGGAGGACCGTTCTTC.

This chain uses TRBV28 with TRBJ2-4; D gene unclear. The CDR3 runs 15 residues. Germline V gene data show CDR1 as MDHEN and CDR2 as SYDVKM. The V end was cut by 6 bases, the J end by 0 bases, with 12 bases between. CDR3 coding DNA: TGTGCCAGCAGCCCTACGACTCTAGCCAAAAACATTCAGTACTTC. It yields the protein CASSPTTLAKNIQYF. The full variable domain, its missing parts supplied by reference TRBV28 and TRBJ2-4, is DVKVTQSSRYLVKRTGEKVFLECVQDMDHENMFWYRQDPGLGLRLIYFSYDVKMKEKGDIPEGYSVSREKKERFSLILESASTNQTSMYLCASSPTTLAKNIQYFGAGTRLSVL.

CDR3 nucleotide sequence: TGTGCCAGCAGCTTAGGGGGGACAGTCAATCAGCCCCAGCATTTT. Protein sequence: CASSLGGTVNQPQHF. This rearrangement joins TRBV11-2 to TRBJ1-5, with 7 bases identical to TRBD1. Losses at the gene ends were 1 base for V and 3 bases for J; bases not matched to a gene: 3. CDR1 SGHAT and CDR2 FQNNGV come from the germline V gene. CDR3 length: 15 amino acids.

The sample holds one count of this clone. The V and J genes are TRBV7-2 and TRBJ1-1; a possible D gene is TRBD1 (5 bases). The CDR3 extends over 13 amino acids. In germline, CDR1 is SGHTA, CDR2 FQGNSA. V lost 5 bases, J lost 11 bases, and 18 bases lay in between. CDR3 sequence (DNA): TGTGCCAGCAGCCAGCAGGGTGGTGGTGTGGCTTTCTTT. As protein: CASSQQGGGVAFF.

The J gene is TRBJ1-2, the V gene TRBV27; D call uncertain. CDR1 and CDR2 (germline): MNHEY, SMNVEV (reference sequence). This CDR3 has 14 amino acids. V shed 5 bases and J shed 4 bases, with 14 bases lying between them. CDR3 DNA: TGTGCCAGCAGTCCCTCCCCCGGGGTCTATGGCTACACCTTC. Translated: CASSPSPGVYGYTF.

V gene TRBV19 combines with J gene TRBJ1-3; weak D call: TRBD1 (6 bases). V dropped 9 bases and J dropped 2 bases, with 14 bases sitting between them. The CDR3 contains 14 residues. Germline V lookup: CDR1 LNHDA, CDR2 SQIVND (reference sequence). The CDR3 is CASRKDSAGNTIYF. DNA for the CDR3: TGTGCCAGCCGAAAGGACAGCGCTGGAAACACCATATATTTT.

This chain links TRBV7-3 with TRBJ2-2; the match to TRBD2 covers 12 bases. This CDR3 is built from 16 residues. Germline V gives CDR1 SGHTA, CDR2 FQGTGA. The J segment lost 6 bases and the V segment lost 2 bases, leaving 4 bases of the junction unmatched. CDR3 nucleotide sequence: TGTGCCAGCAGCTTACGACTAGCGGGAGACCCCGGGGAGCTGTTTTTT. It yields the protein CASSLRLAGDPGELFF.

The rearrangement joins TRBV20-1 to TRBJ2-5; D remains unclear. This CDR3 spans 10 amino acids. Germline V lookup: CDR1 DFQATT, CDR2 SNEGSKA (reference sequence). With 4 bases removed from V and 2 bases from J, the gap between germline ends came to 2 bases. The CDR3 DNA sequence: TGCAGTGCTATACAAGAGACCCAGTACTTC. Its protein is CSAIQETQYF.

The rearrangement joins TRBV28 to TRBJ1-6; 7 nucleotides match TRBD1. Germline CDR1 and CDR2: MDHEN and SYDVKM. The CDR3 covers 16 residues. The ends lost 5 bases at V and 11 bases at J; junction bases unmatched: 15. The CDR3 sequence: CASSGTDAGSGTPLHF. CDR3 sequence (DNA): TGTGCCAGCAGTGGGACAGATGCGGGTTCGGGGACACCCCTCCACTTT.

The chain recombines TRBV28 with TRBJ1-1; D ambiguous. Germline V gene lookup returns CDR1 MDHEN and CDR2 SYDVKM. CDR3 length: 13 residues. The V gene lost 4 bases and the J gene lost 2 bases, with 8 bases spanning the gap. For the CDR3, the DNA is TGTGCCAGCAGTTCCACAGCAAACACTGAAGCTTTCTTT. Protein product: CASSSTANTEAFF. The whole variable domain, filled in from reference TRBV28 and TRBJ1-1, reads DVKVTQSSRYLVKRTGEKVFLECVQDMDHENMFWYRQDPGLGLRLIYFSYDVKMKEKGDIPEGYSVSREKKERFSLILESASTNQTSMYLCASSSTANTEAFFGQGTRLTVV.

The J gene is TRBJ1-5, the V gene TRBV19; TRBD1 is a possible D gene (6 bases). This CDR3 spans 15 amino acids. Germline-derived CDR1 and CDR2 are LNHDA and SQIVND (reference sequence). The V gene lost 3 bases and the J gene lost 6 bases, with 15 bases spanning the gap. For the CDR3, the DNA is TGTGCCAGTAGTATTCGGGGGGGGCACGTTCAGCCCCAGCATTTT. This translates into CASSIRGGHVQPQHF. The whole variable domain, filled in from reference TRBV19 and TRBJ1-5, reads DGGITQSPKYLFRKEGQNVTLSCEQNLNHDAMYWYRQDPGQGLRLIYYSQIVNDFQKGDIAEGYSVSREKKESFPLTVTSAQKNPTAFYLCASSIRGGHVQPQHFGDGTRLSIL.

The genes are TRBV10-3 and TRBJ2-6, with D perhaps matching TRBD1 (5 bases). The V end lost 1 base, the J end lost 2 bases, and 6 bases lay between the germline ends. This CDR3 is 15 amino acids long. Germline assignment: CDR1 ENHRY and CDR2 SYGVKD. CDR3 sequence: CAISELGAGANVLTF. CDR3 DNA sequence: TGTGCCATCAGTGAGTTAGGGGCTGGGGCCAACGTCCTGACTTTC.